This T cell receptor (beta chain) was obtained from a study of prognosis after radiotherapy for stage I lung cancer. Study in general: In this cohort, every patient with non-small cell lung cancer was regarded as medically inoperable.

Genomic DNA yielded TCR beta CDR3, amplified by two-round multiplex PCR. Used in first-round PCR were primers specific to each TRBV and TRBJ gene. TCRdb called the multiplex PCR reads again in MiXCR, with one record for every CDR3 protein. The sample shows around 16,000 distinct CDR3 sequences, 17% of them seen only once. Collection of peripheral blood, in a volume of six milliliters, was performed at each of two time points. This clonotype was picked up many times. This CDR3 has 14 residues. CDR1 DFQATT and CDR2 SNEGSKA come from the germline V gene (reference sequence). With V trimmed by 6 bases and J by 1 base, 7 bases remained unmatched.

The gene calls are TRBV20-1 and TRBJ2-7; 9 nucleotides align to TRBD2. This sequence was found in a donor over 45 with non-small cell lung cancer. Sequencing was performed on PBMCs, taken before or after stereotactic body radiation therapy (not recorded which). Written as DNA, the CDR3 is TGCAGTGCCCTAGGGCTAGCGGGATCCTACGAGCAGTACTTC. It specifies CSALGLAGSYEQYF.